The 10 T cell receptor beta chains below come from one sample, sequenced in a study of early T cells in non-severe SARS-CoV-2 infection. A single record per CDR3 protein comes from TCRdb applying MiXCR to the 5' RACE reads. The repertoire has under 70,000 distinct CDR3 sequences, 4.9% of them found once; the top ten carry just under 5%. The material sequenced was whole blood. All receptors derive from an adult who was a healthcare worker with PCR-confirmed SARS-CoV-2 infection or an uninfected control (not recorded which).

This clonotype was detected ten times or more. This chain connects TRBV10-3 to TRBJ2-7; a possible D gene is TRBD1 (5 bases). CDR1 is ENHRY and CDR2 is SYGVKD in the germline V gene. The CDR3 runs to 14 residues. Trimming cost V 2 bases and J 3 bases, with 11 bases left between them. The CDR3 reads CAISEDSQDYEQYF. The CDR3 nucleotides read TGTGCCATCAGTGAGGACAGCCAGGACTACGAGCAGTACTTC.

This clonotype has at least ten counts. The rearrangement joins TRBV9 to TRBJ2-1; 12 nucleotides align to TRBD2. The CDR3 totals 19 residues. Germline-derived CDR1 and CDR2 are SGDLS and YYNGEE. The V and J ends lost 1 base and 4 bases, in that order; junction bases with no gene match: 12. CDR3 coding DNA: TGTGCCAGCAGCGTACTAGCGGGAGGGCCCCAGGGCGAATACAATGAGCAGTTCTTC. It encodes CASSVLAGGPQGEYNEQFF.

This clonotype was counted at least ten times. V gene TRBV6-6 combines with J gene TRBJ1-6, with D maybe TRBD1 (5 bases). This CDR3 is built from 16 residues. The germline V gene has CDR1 MNHNY and CDR2 SVGAGI (reference sequence). Trimming removed 3 bases from V and 10 bases from J, with 19 bases in between. The CDR3 protein is CASSYPGDPRESPLHF. Written as DNA, the CDR3 is TGTGCCAGCAGTTATCCTGGGGACCCGCGGGAATCACCCCTCCACTTT.

J is TRBJ1-2 and V is TRBV20-1; 7 bases match TRBD1. The CDR3 loop spans 13 amino acids. The germline V gene encodes CDR1 DFQATT and CDR2 SNEGSKA (reference sequence). V lost 4 bases and J lost 9; bases outside the gene matches: 11. The CDR3 DNA follows: TGCAGTGCTATACCCCCGGGACAGAGAAGCTACACCTTC. Its protein is CSAIPPGQRSYTF.

This clonotype was counted at least ten times. One end of the junction fails to match germline, which may point to a read error. The chain recombines TRBV20-1 with TRBJ2-3, with 14 bases matching TRBD2. CDR3 size: 16 residues. Germline loops: CDR1 DFQATT, CDR2 SNEGSKA (reference sequence). The CDR3 coding sequence is TGCAGTGCCAGAGGACTAGCGGGAGGTAGCACAGATACGCAGTATTTT. This gives the protein CSARGLAGGSTDTQYF.

This clonotype was counted a few times. The CDR3 DNA is TGTGCCAGCAGCCCCCGACTAGCGGGGGTGCAAGATACGCAGTATTTT. Protein sequence: CASSPRLAGVQDTQYF. The chain recombines TRBV7-2 with TRBJ2-3; TRBD2 aligns across 12 bases. J gave up 5 bases and V 5 bases, and 8 bases lay outside the gene matches. This CDR3 is 16 amino acids long. In germline, CDR1 is SGHTA, CDR2 FQGNSA.

This clonotype was counted between two and nine times. The chain combines TRBV7-9 with TRBJ2-1; D unclear. Germline V gene data show CDR1 as SEHNR and CDR2 as FQNEAQ (reference sequence). Trimming left V 0 bases short and J 8 bases short, with 5 bases between. This CDR3 has 12 residues. The CDR3 DNA reads as TGTGCCAGCAGCTTAGCGTTAGATGAGCAGTTCTTC. Translated: CASSLALDEQFF. Looking up the rest from reference TRBV7-9 and TRBJ2-1 gives the full variable domain: DTGVSQNPRHKITKRGQNVTFRCDPISEHNRLYWYRQTLGQGPEFLTYFQNEAQLEKSRLLSDRFSAERPKGSFSTLEIQRTEQGDSAMYLCASSLALDEQFFGPGTRLTVL.

This chain uses TRBV11-2 with TRBJ1-3; 8 positions agree with TRBD1. The CDR3 is made up of 15 amino acids. Per the germline V gene, CDR1 is SGHAT and CDR2 is FQNNGV. After removal of 1 base from V and 7 bases from J, the junction contained 6 bases not matched to a gene. CDR3 nucleotide sequence: TGTGCCAGCAGCTTAGTCCCCAGGGGGCAGAACACCATATATTTT. This gives the protein CASSLVPRGQNTIYF.

CDR3 region: CASSSPFDIAKNIQYF. The CDR3 DNA follows: TGTGCCAGCAGCTCTCCCTTCGACATAGCCAAAAACATTCAGTACTTC. The rearrangement uses TRBV7-9 and TRBJ2-4, with D uncertain. The CDR3 totals 16 residues. Trimming left V 4 bases short and J 0 bases short, with 13 bases between. CDR1 SEHNR and CDR2 FQNEAQ come from the germline V gene (reference sequence).

A note on this clonotype: A read error is possible here, since a much larger clone lies one base away. The V call is TRBV30, the J call TRBJ2-7; tentative D call: TRBD2 (6 bases). V was trimmed by 3 bases and J by 4 bases, leaving 13 bases between them. This CDR3 has 13 amino acids. The germline V gene has CDR1 GTSNPN and CDR2 SVGIG (reference sequence). CDR3 nucleotides: TGTGCCTGGAGGCTGGTTGGGGGGTACGAGCAGTACTTC. Amino acid sequence: CAWRLVGGYEQYF.